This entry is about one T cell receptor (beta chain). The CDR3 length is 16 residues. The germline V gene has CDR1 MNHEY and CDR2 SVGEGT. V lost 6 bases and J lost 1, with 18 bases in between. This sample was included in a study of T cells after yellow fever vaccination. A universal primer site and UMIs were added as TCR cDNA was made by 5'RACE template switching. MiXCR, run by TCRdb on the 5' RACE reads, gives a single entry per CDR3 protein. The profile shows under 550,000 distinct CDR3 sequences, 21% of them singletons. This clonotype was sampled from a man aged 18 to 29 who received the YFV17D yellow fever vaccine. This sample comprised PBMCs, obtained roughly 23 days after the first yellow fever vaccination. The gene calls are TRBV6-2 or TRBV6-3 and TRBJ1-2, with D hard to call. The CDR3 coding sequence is TGTGCCAGCAGAGGGATCCGGGATAGCTTTAACTATGGCTACACCTTC. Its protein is CASRGIRDSFNYGYTF.